These T cell receptor beta chains were read from a single sample in a study of control samples from healthy donors and cancer patients. The protocol was immunoSEQ multiplex PCR, while the TCRdb copy is restricted to in-frame clones and leaves out a portion. The top ten clones hold approximately 0.7% of a sample with approximately 160,000 clones, around 90% of them seen once. The sequenced sample consisted of blood. These receptors were collected from a woman in her 30s in good health. Both conserved end residues are part of each CDR3. A D gene is named only where the DNA matches it firmly. Size is stated for part of the rows, as once, few or many counts, or as a class when the clone is expanded.

D: TRBD1; size: .; V: TRBV12-5; J: TRBJ2-7; DNA: TGTGCTAGTGGTTTGGGGGACAGGGGGGTAGACGAGCAGTACTTC; CDR3: CASGLGDRGVDEQYF
D: .; size: .; V: TRBV28; J: TRBJ2-7; DNA: TGTGCCAGCATTAAATCGGGACCTGGCGCCTACGAGCAGTACTTC; CDR3: CASIKSGPGAYEQYF
D: .; size: .; V: TRBV28; J: TRBJ1-4; DNA: TGTGCCAGCAAGGCGGCAGGGGATAGGGAAAAACTGTTTTTT; CDR3: CASKAAGDREKLFF
D: TRBD1; size: .; V: TRBV28; J: TRBJ1-1; DNA: TGTGCCAGCCTTCGACAGGGGGCAGGGAACACTGAAGCTTTCTTT; CDR3: CASLRQGAGNTEAFF
D: .; size: .; V: TRBV14; J: TRBJ2-7; DNA: TGTGCCAGCAGCCTGCGGCGGCGGGGCTACGAGCAGTACTTC; CDR3: CASSLRRRGYEQYF
D: .; size: once; V: TRBV6-5; J: TRBJ1-5; DNA: TGTGCCAGCAGATCCACTGGGGCAGGCACTCAGCCCCAGCATTTT; CDR3: CASRSTGAGTQPQHF
D: TRBD2; size: .; V: TRBV7-3; J: TRBJ2-1; DNA: TGTGCCAGCAGCCCCCAACTAGCGGGAGACTACAATGAGCAGTTCTTC; CDR3: CASSPQLAGDYNEQFF
D: .; size: .; V: TRBV19; J: TRBJ1-1; DNA: TGTGCCAGTAGAGGAGATCACTGGGACACTGAAGCTTTCTTT; CDR3: CASRGDHWDTEAFF
D: TRBD2; size: .; V: TRBV7-2; J: TRBJ2-1; DNA: TGTGCCAGCAGCTTAGGTGGGACTAGAAATGAGCAGTTCTTC; CDR3: CASSLGGTRNEQFF
D: .; size: .; V: TRBV28; J: TRBJ1-6; DNA: TGTGCCAGCAGTTTATTCACGTCCTATAATTCACCCCTCCACTTT; CDR3: CASSLFTSYNSPLHF
D: .; size: once; V: TRBV5-4; J: TRBJ2-3; DNA: TGTGCCAGCAGCTTGGGGGCTAGCGGCACAGATACGCAGTATTTT; CDR3: CASSLGASGTDTQYF
D: .; size: .; V: TRBV3-1/TRBV3-2; J: TRBJ1-4; DNA: TGTGCCAGCAGCCAAGAACCCCCCGTGTGTTTTAATGAAAAACTGTTTTTT; CDR3: CASSQEPPVCFNEKLFF
D: .; size: .; V: TRBV9; J: TRBJ2-7; DNA: TGTGCCAGCAGCCCCCGGGAAGGCTTAGGACACAACTACGAGCAGTACTTC; CDR3: CASSPREGLGHNYEQYF
D: TRBD1; size: once; V: TRBV6-6; J: TRBJ2-5; DNA: TGTGCCAGCAGTTACGCCGCTGACAGGGGGCAGACCCAGTACTTC; CDR3: CASSYAADRGQTQYF
D: .; size: few; V: TRBV24-1; J: TRBJ2-6; DNA: TGTGCCACCAGTGATACCCTTGGGGGCTCTGGGGCCAACGTCCTGACTTTC; CDR3: CATSDTLGGSGANVLTF
D: TRBD2; size: .; V: TRBV4-2; J: TRBJ2-1; DNA: TGTGCCAGCAGCCAACGGACTAGCGGCTACAATGAGCAGTTCTTC; CDR3: CASSQRTSGYNEQFF
D: .; size: .; V: TRBV29-1; J: TRBJ1-1; DNA: TGCAGCGTTGTTTTTGGGGCATTCACTGAAGCTTTCTTT; CDR3: CSVVFGAFTEAFF
D: TRBD2; size: .; V: TRBV5-4; J: TRBJ2-3; DNA: TGTGCCAGCAGCTTGACGATAGCGGGAGTCCCAGATACGCAGTATTTT; CDR3: CASSLTIAGVPDTQYF
D: .; size: .; V: TRBV7-2; J: TRBJ2-5; DNA: TGTGCCAGCAGCTTAGTAGGCGGTCTCCAAGAGACCCAGTACTTC; CDR3: CASSLVGGLQETQYF
D: TRBD1; size: .; V: TRBV7-2; J: TRBJ1-2; DNA: TGTGCCAGCAGCACTAGACAGGGGTCCTATGGCTACACCTTC; CDR3: CASSTRQGSYGYTF
D: .; size: once; V: TRBV30; J: TRBJ1-3; DNA: TGTGCCTGGACTGACAGGCCCCGCTCTGGAAACACCATATATTTT; CDR3: CAWTDRPRSGNTIYF
D: .; size: .; V: TRBV11-3; J: TRBJ2-1; DNA: TGTGCCAGCAGCCAAGGGGAGGATGGCGGGTACAATGAGCAGTTCTTC; CDR3: CASSQGEDGGYNEQFF
D: .; size: once; V: TRBV15; J: TRBJ1-1; DNA: TGTGCCACCAGCAGAGATAAGTGGACTGAAGCTTTCTTT; CDR3: CATSRDKWTEAFF
D: TRBD1; size: few; V: TRBV7-9; J: TRBJ1-3; DNA: TGTGCCAGCAGCCGAGGACAGGGACCCTCCTCTGGAAACACCATATATTTT; CDR3: CASSRGQGPSSGNTIYF
D: .; size: .; V: TRBV28; J: TRBJ2-2; DNA: TGTGCCAGCCGAAATTGGGGCAGGGGAAAGACCGGGGAGCTGTTTTTT; CDR3: CASRNWGRGKTGELFF
D: TRBD1; size: .; V: TRBV28; J: TRBJ2-7; DNA: TGTGCCAGCAGTTACGAGGGGGCCGAGCAGTACTTC; CDR3: CASSYEGAEQYF
D: TRBD2; size: .; V: TRBV19; J: TRBJ2-1; DNA: TGTGCCAGTAGTATTTCCGGACCGGGACTAGCGGTAAAGAATGAGCAGTTCTTC; CDR3: CASSISGPGLAVKNEQFF
D: TRBD2; size: .; V: TRBV2; J: TRBJ2-3; DNA: TGTGCCAGCAGTATTCCTAGCGGGAGGGCCGGTGGCACAGATACGCAGTATTTT; CDR3: CASSIPSGRAGGTDTQYF
D: TRBD2; size: once; V: TRBV7-6; J: TRBJ2-7; DNA: TGTGCCAGCAGCTTAGTGTTTCGCACTAGCGGTCTTAGCACCTACGAGCAGTACTTC; CDR3: CASSLVFRTSGLSTYEQYF
D: .; size: once; V: TRBV10-3; J: TRBJ1-5; DNA: TGTGCCATCAGTGCACGGGTTTCCAATCAGCCCCAGCATTTT; CDR3: CAISARVSNQPQHF
D: .; size: .; V: TRBV20-1; J: TRBJ1-4; DNA: TGCAGTGCTAGAGGCCAAAAACTGTTTTTT; CDR3: CSARGQKLFF
D: TRBD1; size: .; V: TRBV3-1/TRBV3-2; J: TRBJ2-2; DNA: TGTGCCAGCAGCCAAGAAGTGTGGGACAGGGGTGCCGGGGAGCTGTTTTTT; CDR3: CASSQEVWDRGAGELFF
D: .; size: .; V: TRBV3-1/TRBV3-2; J: TRBJ2-3; DNA: TGTGCCAGCAGCCCAAGGAGGCCGGATACGCAGTATTTT; CDR3: CASSPRRPDTQYF
D: TRBD1; size: once; V: TRBV5-6; J: TRBJ2-3; DNA: TGTGCCAGCAGCTCCCCTTCGCTTAGGGACAGGATACTCACAGATACGCAGTATTTT; CDR3: CASSSPSLRDRILTDTQYF
D: TRBD1; size: .; V: TRBV9; J: TRBJ2-1; DNA: TGTGCCAGCAGCCCCCGACACGGGGGACAGGGCGATGAGCAGTTCTTC; CDR3: CASSPRHGGQGDEQFF
D: TRBD2; size: .; V: TRBV7-2; J: TRBJ2-7; DNA: TGTGCCAGCAGCTTAGGAGCGGGAGTAACCTACGAGCAGTACTTC; CDR3: CASSLGAGVTYEQYF
D: .; size: .; V: TRBV7-9; J: TRBJ2-1; DNA: TGTGCCAGCAGCTTAGGGTGGGGTCGGAGCTCCTACAATGAGCAGTTCTTC; CDR3: CASSLGWGRSSYNEQFF
D: TRBD1; size: many; V: TRBV4-2; J: TRBJ1-3; DNA: TGTGCCAGCAGCCAAGAGGTCCAGGGGGGACCGGGAAACACCATATATTTT; CDR3: CASSQEVQGGPGNTIYF
D: TRBD1; size: .; V: TRBV27; J: TRBJ2-7; DNA: TGTGCCAGCAGGGCGACAGGGACAACCTCCTACGAGCAGTACTTC; CDR3: CASRATGTTSYEQYF
D: .; size: .; V: TRBV21-1; J: TRBJ1-4; DNA: TGTGCCAGCAGCAAAGGGCAAGATGAAAAACTGTTTTTT; CDR3: CASSKGQDEKLFF
D: .; size: once; V: TRBV28; J: TRBJ1-1; DNA: TGTGCCAGCAGTTTTCCCCTCGGACAAATGAACACTGAAGCTTTCTTT; CDR3: CASSFPLGQMNTEAFF
D: .; size: .; V: TRBV5-6; J: TRBJ2-1; DNA: TGTGCCAGCAGCTTGGGGATTGGGCGCGGAGTCTACAATGAGCAGTTCTTC; CDR3: CASSLGIGRGVYNEQFF
D: .; size: .; V: TRBV11-2; J: TRBJ1-4; DNA: TGTGCCAGCAGCTTAGGGGAAAAACTGTTTTTT; CDR3: CASSLGEKLFF
D: .; size: .; V: TRBV20-1; J: TRBJ2-7; DNA: TGCAGTGCTAGTAGGAACTCCTACGAGCAGTACTTC; CDR3: CSASRNSYEQYF
D: .; size: .; V: TRBV5-4; J: TRBJ2-7; DNA: TGTGCCAGCAGCCCTGGACGGGGTCCCTACGAGCAGTACTTC; CDR3: CASSPGRGPYEQYF
D: TRBD2; size: .; V: TRBV15; J: TRBJ2-1; DNA: TGTGCCACCAGCAGAGGCCGGCTAGCGGGAAGCTCCTACAATGAGCAGTTCTTC; CDR3: CATSRGRLAGSSYNEQFF
D: .; size: .; V: TRBV9; J: TRBJ1-3; DNA: TGTGCCAGCAGCCCCGAGGTAGTTCCCGGAAACACCATATATTTT; CDR3: CASSPEVVPGNTIYF
D: TRBD1; size: .; V: TRBV28; J: TRBJ2-2; DNA: TGTGCCAGCAGTCCAGCCGGGACAGGGGGCTTTGCCGGGGAGCTGTTTTTT; CDR3: CASSPAGTGGFAGELFF
D: .; size: .; V: TRBV9; J: TRBJ1-5; DNA: TGTGCCAGCAGCGTAGAGGACAACAATCAGCCCCAGCATTTT; CDR3: CASSVEDNNQPQHF
D: .; size: .; V: TRBV6-4; J: TRBJ2-1; DNA: TGTGCCAGCAGTGAGGGGACACCTGACTACAATGAGCAGTTCTTC; CDR3: CASSEGTPDYNEQFF